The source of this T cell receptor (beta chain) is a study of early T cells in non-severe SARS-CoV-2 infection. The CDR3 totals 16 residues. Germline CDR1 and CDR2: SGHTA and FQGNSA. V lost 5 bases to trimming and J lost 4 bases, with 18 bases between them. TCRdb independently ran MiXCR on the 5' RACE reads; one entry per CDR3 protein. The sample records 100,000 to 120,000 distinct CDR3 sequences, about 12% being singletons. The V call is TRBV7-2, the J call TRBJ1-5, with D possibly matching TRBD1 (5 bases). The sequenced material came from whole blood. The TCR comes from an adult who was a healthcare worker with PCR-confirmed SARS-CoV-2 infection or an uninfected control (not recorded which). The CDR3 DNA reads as TGTGCCAGCAGCCCCGGTCCGGGACGGCTAAATCAGCCCCAGCATTTT. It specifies CASSPGPGRLNQPQHF.